The rows below give T cell receptor beta chains drawn from one sample of a study of identical twins. From the 5' RACE reads, TCRdb called clonotypes with MiXCR, one entry per CDR3 protein. The sample records a few hundred thousand distinct CDR3 sequences, just under 9.5% being singletons. The same sample was also studied in work on yellow fever vaccine responses in identical twins.

The material sequenced was CD8+ T cells sorted from blood. These receptors originate from a young woman in good health. CDR3s include the opening cysteine and the closing phenylalanine or tryptophan. The D gene is left open where the match is weak. Clone size appears in some rows only: once, few, many, or a class for an expanded clone.

J gene: TRBJ2-1
D gene: TRBD2
V gene: TRBV20-1
clone size: -
CDR3 DNA: TGCAGTGCTAGAGAGGAGGGACTAGCGGAGGACAATGAGCAGTTCTTC
CDR3 protein: CSAREEGLAEDNEQFF

J gene: TRBJ2-1
D gene: -
V gene: TRBV24-1
clone size: few
CDR3 DNA: TGTGCCACCAGTGATTTGTTTTGCGTGGTTGGGGACTACAATGAGCAGTTCTTC
CDR3 protein: CATSDLFCVVGDYNEQFF

J gene: TRBJ1-1
D gene: TRBD1
V gene: TRBV7-9
clone size: -
CDR3 DNA: TGTGCCAGCAGCTCGTCGGGACAGGGACCGAACACTGAAGCTTTCTTT
CDR3 protein: CASSSSGQGPNTEAFF

J gene: TRBJ2-7
D gene: -
V gene: TRBV29-1
clone size: -
CDR3 DNA: TGCAGCGTTGAAGATCGGGCAGGCCAAAACTCCTACGAGCAGTACTTC
CDR3 protein: CSVEDRAGQNSYEQYF

J gene: TRBJ2-1
D gene: -
V gene: TRBV6-5
clone size: few
CDR3 DNA: TGTGCCAGCAGTTACTCCCGGCATGATCCCTACAATGAGCAGTTCTTC
CDR3 protein: CASSYSRHDPYNEQFF

J gene: TRBJ2-2
D gene: TRBD2
V gene: TRBV2
clone size: many
CDR3 DNA: TGTGCCAGCAGGGGACTAGTCGCCTCGAGCACCGGGGAGCTGTTTTTT
CDR3 protein: CASRGLVASSTGELFF

J gene: TRBJ2-1
D gene: TRBD2
V gene: TRBV11-3
clone size: few
CDR3 DNA: TGTGCCAGCAGCTCCTCATCACTAGCGGGGGCAACCGATGAGCAGTTCTTC
CDR3 protein: CASSSSSLAGATDEQFF

J gene: TRBJ2-1
D gene: TRBD2
V gene: TRBV5-6
clone size: few
CDR3 DNA: TGTGCCAGCATCCTAAGACTAGCGGGAGTTTACAATGAGCAGTTCTTC
CDR3 protein: CASILRLAGVYNEQFF

J gene: TRBJ2-2
D gene: TRBD2
V gene: TRBV9
clone size: few
CDR3 DNA: TGTGCCAGCACCGCAGGTAGCGGGATAACCGGGGAGCTGTTTTTT
CDR3 protein: CASTAGSGITGELFF

J gene: TRBJ2-7
D gene: -
V gene: TRBV19
clone size: -
CDR3 DNA: TGTGCCAGTAACAACAGCGTCTCCTACGAGCAGTACTTC
CDR3 protein: CASNNSVSYEQYF

J gene: TRBJ2-5
D gene: TRBD2
V gene: TRBV4-3
clone size: many
CDR3 DNA: TGCGCCAGCAGCCTTGGACTAGCGGGAGTCGGAGAGACCCAGTACTTC
CDR3 protein: CASSLGLAGVGETQYF

J gene: TRBJ2-7
D gene: -
V gene: TRBV6-4
clone size: -
CDR3 DNA: TGTGCCAGCAGTCAGGGGAAGGTTTACGAGCAGTACTTC
CDR3 protein: CASSQGKVYEQYF

J gene: TRBJ2-7
D gene: -
V gene: TRBV7-9
clone size: many
CDR3 DNA: TGTGCCAGCAGCTCGACAGGCGCGGTATTGGGCGAGCAGTACTTC
CDR3 protein: CASSSTGAVLGEQYF

J gene: TRBJ2-7
D gene: -
V gene: TRBV13
clone size: few
CDR3 DNA: TGTGCCAGCCTCCCCCGAGGGGAAACCTACGAGCAGTACTTC
CDR3 protein: CASLPRGETYEQYF

J gene: TRBJ2-7
D gene: TRBD1
V gene: TRBV4-3
clone size: -
CDR3 DNA: TGCGCCAGCAGCCAAGAGGCGGTCACAGGGGGCTCCTACGAGCAGTACTTC
CDR3 protein: CASSQEAVTGGSYEQYF

J gene: TRBJ2-5
D gene: TRBD1
V gene: TRBV2
clone size: once
CDR3 DNA: TGTGCCAGCAGTTTCACCGGGACAGGGGGCGAAGAGACCCAGTACTTC
CDR3 protein: CASSFTGTGGEETQYF

J gene: TRBJ2-7
D gene: TRBD1
V gene: TRBV5-1
clone size: many
CDR3 DNA: TGTGCCAGCAGCTTGGGGGACAGCTCCTACGAGCAGTACTTC
CDR3 protein: CASSLGDSSYEQYF

J gene: TRBJ2-2
D gene: TRBD2
V gene: TRBV10-3
clone size: -
CDR3 DNA: TGTGCCATCAGTGAGGTTGTAGCGGGGGTCCTCACCGGGGAGCTGTTTTTT
CDR3 protein: CAISEVVAGVLTGELFF

J gene: TRBJ1-6
D gene: -
V gene: TRBV10-3
clone size: many
CDR3 DNA: TGTGCCATCAGGGACGCGAATTCACCCCTCCACTTT
CDR3 protein: CAIRDANSPLHF

J gene: TRBJ1-1
D gene: -
V gene: TRBV9
clone size: few
CDR3 DNA: TGTGCCAGCAGCGTAGCCGGGACCAGTGAAGCTTTCTTT
CDR3 protein: CASSVAGTSEAFF

J gene: TRBJ2-3
D gene: -
V gene: TRBV28
clone size: -
CDR3 DNA: TGTGCCAGCAGTTTAGCGGTGCTCACAGATACGCAGTATTTT
CDR3 protein: CASSLAVLTDTQYF

J gene: TRBJ2-1
D gene: -
V gene: TRBV3-1
clone size: many
CDR3 DNA: TGTGCCAGCAGCCAAGGGAACGGGGTACCGCACAATGAGCAGTTCTTC
CDR3 protein: CASSQGNGVPHNEQFF

J gene: TRBJ1-1
D gene: -
V gene: TRBV29-1
clone size: few
CDR3 DNA: TGCAGCGTTAACGGACATAACACTGAAGCTTTCTTT
CDR3 protein: CSVNGHNTEAFF

J gene: TRBJ2-7
D gene: -
V gene: TRBV5-1
clone size: few
CDR3 DNA: TGCGCCAGCAGCTTTTCGGACAGCTCCTACGAGCAGTACTTC
CDR3 protein: CASSFSDSSYEQYF

J gene: TRBJ2-5
D gene: TRBD2
V gene: TRBV29-1
clone size: few
CDR3 DNA: TGCAGCGTTGACGGCCTAGCGGGAGGTTGGAAAGAGACCCAGTACTTC
CDR3 protein: CSVDGLAGGWKETQYF

J gene: TRBJ2-3
D gene: TRBD2
V gene: TRBV7-8
clone size: many
CDR3 DNA: TGTGCCACCATACGGGGGAGGGCCACAGATACGCAGTATTTT
CDR3 protein: CATIRGRATDTQYF

J gene: TRBJ2-1
D gene: -
V gene: TRBV6-5
clone size: many
CDR3 DNA: TGTGCCAGCAGCCCCATGCAGGGTGAGCAGTTCTTC
CDR3 protein: CASSPMQGEQFF

J gene: TRBJ2-7
D gene: -
V gene: TRBV14
clone size: many
CDR3 DNA: TGTGCCAGCAGCCAATGGTGGGCAGACTACGAGCAGTACTTC
CDR3 protein: CASSQWWADYEQYF

J gene: TRBJ2-5
D gene: TRBD2
V gene: TRBV7-2
clone size: -
CDR3 DNA: TGTGCCAGCAGCTTACTTGCGGGGGGGCGAGAGACCCAGTACTTC
CDR3 protein: CASSLLAGGRETQYF

J gene: TRBJ2-1
D gene: -
V gene: TRBV29-1
clone size: many
CDR3 DNA: TGCAGCGTTGAAGTCAACTCCTACAATGAGCAGTTCTTC
CDR3 protein: CSVEVNSYNEQFF

J gene: TRBJ2-1
D gene: TRBD2
V gene: TRBV20-1
clone size: many
CDR3 DNA: TGCAGTGCTAACCCATTAGCGGGAGGGGCGTACAATGAGCAGTTCTTC
CDR3 protein: CSANPLAGGAYNEQFF

J gene: TRBJ2-5
D gene: -
V gene: TRBV12-3/TRBV12-4
clone size: few
CDR3 DNA: TGTGCCAGCAGTTCCATTGCAGAGGCCGGGGAGACCCAGTACTTC
CDR3 protein: CASSSIAEAGETQYF

J gene: TRBJ2-7
D gene: -
V gene: TRBV4-3
clone size: many
CDR3 DNA: TGCGCCAGCAGCCAAGTAGATTCTACCTACGAGCAGTACTTC
CDR3 protein: CASSQVDSTYEQYF

J gene: TRBJ2-7
D gene: -
V gene: TRBV29-1
clone size: -
CDR3 DNA: TGCAGCGCAAGTCTAGGGGGACGAACCTACGAGCAGTACTTC
CDR3 protein: CSASLGGRTYEQYF

J gene: TRBJ2-3
D gene: -
V gene: TRBV20-1
clone size: -
CDR3 DNA: TGCAGTGCAAGGGACAAGAGGGACGTCACAGATACGCAGTATTTT
CDR3 protein: CSARDKRDVTDTQYF

J gene: TRBJ2-3
D gene: -
V gene: TRBV10-3
clone size: many
CDR3 DNA: TGTGCCATCAGTGAGCTCGGAACCACAGATACGCAGTATTTT
CDR3 protein: CAISELGTTDTQYF

J gene: TRBJ2-2
D gene: TRBD1
V gene: TRBV7-8
clone size: few
CDR3 DNA: TGTGCCAGCAGCTTTTTCAGCGAAAGGACCGGGACAGGGCCCGGGGAGCTGTTTTTT
CDR3 protein: CASSFFSERTGTGPGELFF

J gene: TRBJ2-3
D gene: TRBD2
V gene: TRBV12-3/TRBV12-4
clone size: -
CDR3 DNA: TGTGCCAGCTGTTCAACTTCGGCTAGCGGGAGGGTCACAGATACGCAGTATTTT
CDR3 protein: CASCSTSASGRVTDTQYF

J gene: TRBJ2-5
D gene: -
V gene: TRBV13
clone size: -
CDR3 DNA: TGTGCCAGCAGCCCCCCTGGGAGACAGCGACAAGAGACCCAGTACTTC
CDR3 protein: CASSPPGRQRQETQYF

J gene: TRBJ2-7
D gene: -
V gene: TRBV4-1
clone size: many
CDR3 DNA: TGCGCCAGCAGCGCAACGGGACTTAACTACGAGCAGTACTTC
CDR3 protein: CASSATGLNYEQYF

J gene: TRBJ1-1
D gene: -
V gene: TRBV7-2
clone size: many
CDR3 DNA: TGTGCCAGCAGCCCCAGTCCAGGGTTGGGTCCTAAGGCGGAAGCTTTCTTT
CDR3 protein: CASSPSPGLGPKAEAFF

J gene: TRBJ1-5
D gene: -
V gene: TRBV6-1
clone size: many
CDR3 DNA: TGTGCCAGCAGAGCAGTTAAATGGGGCAATCAGCCCCAGCATTTT
CDR3 protein: CASRAVKWGNQPQHF

J gene: TRBJ2-1
D gene: -
V gene: TRBV7-2
clone size: many
CDR3 DNA: TGTGCCAGCAGCTTTGACGGATACAATGAGCAGTTCTTC
CDR3 protein: CASSFDGYNEQFF